This paragraph reports one TCR beta chain. No treatment had been given to any patient before thyroid surgery. The data stem from a study of metastatic and nonmetastatic thyroid tumors. Overall study: A comparison of repertoires was made across blood and tumor or nodule tissue from malignant and benign thyroid patients.

Under the authors' procedure: To classify distant metastasis in papillary thyroid cancer, a model was built from CDR3 differences across clinicopathological groups. MiXCR reprocessed the PCR reads for TCRdb. TCRdb, not the authors, supplied the V and J calls. The data show 30,000 or so clones, 20% to 25% seen once. The V end lost 4 bases, the J end lost 14 bases, and 12 bases lay between the germline ends. The germline gives CDR1 MNHEY, CDR2 SVGEGT. The CDR3 sequence is 12 residues long. The chain recombines TRBV6-2 or TRBV6-3 with TRBJ1-6, with D perhaps TRBD1 (5 bases). This sequence originates from a female donor with papillary thyroid cancer or a benign thyroid nodule (not recorded which). Some clones in this sample may be carry-over from other donors' samples. Sequencing used blood. The DNA for the CDR3 is TGTGCCAGCAGTTGTGGACGGGGGTCCCTCCACTTT. Its protein is CASSCGRGSLHF.